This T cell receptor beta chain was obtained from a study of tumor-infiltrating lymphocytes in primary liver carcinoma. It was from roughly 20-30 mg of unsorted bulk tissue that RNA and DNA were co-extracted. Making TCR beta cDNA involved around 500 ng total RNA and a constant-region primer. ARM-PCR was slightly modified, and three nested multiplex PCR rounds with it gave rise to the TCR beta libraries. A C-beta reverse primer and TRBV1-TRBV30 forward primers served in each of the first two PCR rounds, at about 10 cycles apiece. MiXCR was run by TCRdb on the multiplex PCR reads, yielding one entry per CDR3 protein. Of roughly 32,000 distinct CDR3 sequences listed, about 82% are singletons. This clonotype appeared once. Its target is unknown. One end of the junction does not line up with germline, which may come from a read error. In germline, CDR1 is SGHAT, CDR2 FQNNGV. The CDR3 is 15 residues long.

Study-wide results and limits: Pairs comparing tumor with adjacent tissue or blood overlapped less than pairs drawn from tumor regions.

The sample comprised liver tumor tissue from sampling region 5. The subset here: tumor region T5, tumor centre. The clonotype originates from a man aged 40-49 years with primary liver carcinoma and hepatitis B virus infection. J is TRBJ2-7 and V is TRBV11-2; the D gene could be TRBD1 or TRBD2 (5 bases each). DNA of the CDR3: TGTACCAGCAGCTTATTGGGGGTAGAGGGTTTCGGGCAGTACTTC. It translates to CTSSLLGVEGFGQYF.